These 25 T cell receptor beta chains originate from one sample sequenced in a study of metastatic and nonmetastatic thyroid tumors. Among the patients, none had received any treatment before thyroid surgery. TCRdb re-clonotyped the PCR reads via MiXCR. The sample lists roughly 61,000 clones, about 4% occurring once. Sequencing was performed on blood. These receptors all stem from a female donor with papillary thyroid cancer or a benign thyroid nodule (not recorded which). Some clones in this sample may be carry-over from other donors' samples.

J is TRBJ1-5 and V is TRBV10-1, with D hard to call. The ends were cut back, 2 bases at V and 16 bases at J, with 15 bases in the middle. The CDR3 consists of 12 residues. The germline V gene has CDR1 WNHNN and CDR2 SYGVQD (reference sequence). The CDR3 bases are TGCGCCAGCAGTGAGCAGGAAATCAGCCCCCATTTT. Translating gives CASSEQEISPHF.

About this clone: This may stem from a read error, because a much larger clone lies one nucleotide away. The V call is TRBV11-3, the J call TRBJ2-7; 8 bases match TRBD2. The CDR3 loop spans 14 amino acids. The trim removed 3 bases at V and 4 bases at J, leaving 5 bases unmatched. CDR1 is SGHNT, CDR2 YENEEA, per germline. This chain's CDR3 is CASSFASGLYEQYF. CDR3 sequence (DNA): TGTGCCAGCAGCTTTGCTAGCGGGCTATACGAGCAGTACTTC.

This clone was counted ten times or more. V usage is TRBV7-9 and J usage is TRBJ2-1; 8 bases align to TRBD1. CDR1 is SEHNR and CDR2 is FQNEAQ in the germline V gene (reference sequence). Trimming took 5 bases from V and 3 from J; bases not matched to a gene: 3. There are 14 residues in the CDR3. As DNA, the CDR3 is TGTGCCAGCAGCCAGGACAGGGTCTACAATGAGCAGTTCTTC. The encoded protein is CASSQDRVYNEQFF.

The chain links TRBV6-1 to TRBJ2-7; D call uncertain. V was clipped by 5 bases and J by 1 base, with 12 bases between them. Germline V gene lookup returns CDR1 MNHNS and CDR2 SASEGT. This CDR3 is 14 amino acids long. In DNA form, the CDR3 reads TGTGCCAGCAGTCCTCGCCCCAATTCCTACGAGCAGTACTTC. The encoded protein is CASSPRPNSYEQYF.

This clone was observed at least ten times. The rearrangement joins TRBV9 to TRBJ2-1; D unclear. Germline CDR1 SGDLS, CDR2 YYNGEE. Trimming cost V 0 bases and J 10 bases, with 8 bases left between them. This CDR3 has 12 amino acids. Here the CDR3 DNA reads TGTGCCAGCAGCGTAGATCGACGGGAGCAGTTCTTC. It codes for CASSVDRREQFF.

At least ten counts were recorded for this clone. One base away lies a much larger clone, so this may be a sequencing read error. V and J are TRBV6-1 and TRBJ2-3; 8 bases fit TRBD1. The end of the DNA aligns better with TRBJ1-5, so the J call may be wrong. CDR3 length equals 15 residues. Per the germline V gene, CDR1 is MNHNS and CDR2 is SASEGT. The CDR3 DNA is TGTGCCAGCGGGGGGGGCAGGGGGCTGACAGATACGCAGCATTTT. It is translated as CASGGGRGLTDTQHF.

To note about this clone: Since a much larger clone is just one base distant, this may be a read error. The sample contains more than one DNA sequence encoding this CDR3. The rearrangement links TRBV11-2 to TRBJ2-5, with 11 bases aligning to TRBD2. There are 16 residues in the CDR3. V lost 5 bases, J lost 6 bases, and 11 bases stayed unmatched. Germline lookup yields CDR1 SGHAT and CDR2 FQNNGV. CDR3 nucleotides: TGTGCCAGCAGCGGGACTAGCGGAAGGGCCGGGAAGACCCAGTACTTC. Translating gives CASSGTSGRAGKTQYF.

The sample holds many counts of this clone. The genes are TRBV29-1 and TRBJ1-4; 9 bases fit TRBD1. This CDR3 is 15 amino acids long. CDR1 is SQVTM and CDR2 is ANQGSEA in the germline V gene. V lost 3 bases, J lost 9 bases, and 11 bases stayed unmatched. The CDR3 region is CSVDLGGTGSQKLFF. The CDR3 DNA sequence: TGCAGCGTTGACTTAGGGGGGACAGGGTCACAAAAACTGTTTTTT.

This clone has only a few counts. The sample carries other DNA sequences with the same CDR3. V is TRBV5-1 and J is TRBJ2-3, with D perhaps TRBD2 (5 bases). Deletions cut 4 bases from V and 6 bases from J, with 18 bases between. CDR3 length: 15 amino acids. CDR1 and CDR2 from the germline V gene are SGHRS and YFSETQ. CDR3 DNA: TGCGCCAGCAGCGGGAGCGGTGGCTTAGCTGATACGCAGTATTTT. It translates to CASSGSGGLADTQYF.

This clone was detected ten times or more. This rearrangement joins TRBV7-8 to TRBJ1-1; D is unclear. Germline-derived CDR1 and CDR2 are SGHVS and FQNEAQ. This CDR3 comprises 13 residues. Trimming removed 7 bases at V and 2 bases at J, with 11 bases between. CDR3 nucleotides: TGTGCCAGCACCCGGCAGGTAAACACTGAAGCTTTCTTT. It yields the protein CASTRQVNTEAFF. The whole variable domain, filled in from reference TRBV7-8 and TRBJ1-1, reads GAGVSQSPRYKVAKRGQDVALRCDPISGHVSLFWYQQALGQGPEFLTYFQNEAQLDKSGLPSDRFFAERPEGSVSTLKIQRTQQEDSAVYLCASTRQVNTEAFFGQGTRLTVV.

This clone has a count of ten or more. This may be a read error: a much more frequent sequence differs by one nucleotide. This chain connects TRBV6-6 to TRBJ2-5; D possibly uses TRBD1 or TRBD2 (6 bases each). The germline V gene has CDR1 MNHNY and CDR2 SVGAGI (reference sequence). CDR3 length: 17 amino acids. The germline V and J ends were trimmed by 0 bases and 11 bases, with 25 bases remaining between them. CDR3 amino acids: CASSYSGPLSAGGTQYF. The CDR3 coding sequence is TGTGCCAGCAGTTACTCGGGGCCGCTTTCAGCCGGCGGGACACAGTACTTC.

This clone was seen many times. The chain carries TRBV5-1 and TRBJ2-2; 8 bases align to TRBD1. CDR1 SGHRS and CDR2 YFSETQ come from the germline V gene. This CDR3 comprises 14 residues. Trimming removed 4 bases from V and 6 bases from J; junction bases left unmatched: 5. The CDR3 sequence is CASSARTGSGELFF. Here the CDR3 DNA reads TGCGCCAGCAGCGCACGGACAGGGTCCGGGGAGCTGTTTTTT. Full variable domain (remainder filled in from reference TRBV5-1 and TRBJ2-2): KAGVTQTPRYLIKTRGQQVTLSCSPISGHRSVSWYQQTPGQGLQFLFEYFSETQRNKGNFPGRFSGRQFSNSRSEMNVSTLELGDSALYLCASSARTGSGELFFGEGSRLTVL.

Ten or more counts support this clone. The chain is built from TRBV20-1 and TRBJ2-2, with no clear D. The CDR3 has 15 amino acids. Germline lookup yields CDR1 DFQATT and CDR2 SNEGSKA (reference sequence). The V end lost 0 bases, the J end lost 3 bases, and 11 bases lay between the germline ends. CDR3 coding DNA: TGCAGTGCTAGAGATCTGGAAGGAGACACCGGGGAGCTGTTTTTT. Translated: CSARDLEGDTGELFF.

This clone was recorded a few times. The germline gene is not matched at one end of the junction; a read error may be the cause. As DNA, the CDR3 is TGCAGTGCTGGAGATAATAAGGGGTCCTACGAGCAGTACTTC. The encoded protein is CSAGDNKGSYEQYF. The chain joins TRBV20-1 to TRBJ2-7; D perhaps matches TRBD1 (5 bases). The germline CDR1 and CDR2 sequences are DFQATT and SNEGSKA (reference sequence). The CDR3 has 14 amino acids.

This clone occurred a few times. The rearrangement links TRBV15 to TRBJ1-6; D is unclear. Germline-derived CDR1 and CDR2 are LNHNV and YYDKDF (reference sequence). The CDR3 covers 15 residues. Trimming pared 0 bases from V and 14 bases from J, leaving 17 bases between. Here the CDR3 DNA reads TGTGCCACCAGCAGAGATAAATTGGCCGAGGAGGCCCTCCACTTT. Protein sequence: CATSRDKLAEEALHF.

The sample holds many counts of this clone. This sequence joins TRBV6-1 and TRBJ2-5; D remains unclear. The germline V gene encodes CDR1 MNHNS and CDR2 SASEGT. Trimming cost V 6 bases and J 4 bases, with 12 bases left between them. This CDR3 has 13 amino acids. Written as DNA, the CDR3 is TGTGCCAGCAGCAGACCCTTTGGAGAGACCCAGTACTTC. Its protein is CASSRPFGETQYF.

This clone was picked up many times. Possible read error: a much larger clone is one base away. Other DNA sequences in the sample encode the same CDR3. The J gene is TRBJ1-5, the V gene TRBV6-1; 8 nucleotides align to TRBD1. The CDR3 sequence is 14 residues long. CDR1 and CDR2 (germline): MNHNS, SASEGT. The CDR3 protein is CAGSSDDRGQPQHF. DNA of the CDR3: TGTGCCGGCAGCTCCGACGACAGGGGTCAGCCCCAGCATTTT.

The table lists this clone with many counts. The rearrangement uses TRBV20-1 and TRBJ2-1; TRBD2 aligns across 14 bases. Per the germline V gene, CDR1 is DFQATT and CDR2 is SNEGSKA (reference sequence). The length of the CDR3 is 16 residues. Trimming took 6 bases from V and 1 from J; bases not matched to a gene: 5. DNA of the CDR3: TGCAGTGCAAAAGGGACTAGCGGGAGATCCTACAATGAGCAGTTCTTC. Translation: CSAKGTSGRSYNEQFF.

This clone has ten or more counts. V gene TRBV27 combines with J gene TRBJ2-5, with TRBD2 matching 16 bases. The germline V gene encodes CDR1 MNHEY and CDR2 SMNVEV (reference sequence). The CDR3 totals 23 residues. J lost 4 bases, V lost 3 bases, and 23 bases had no gene match. CDR3 loop: CASSLRFSRSGTSGRGLGETQYF. Written as DNA, the CDR3 is TGTGCCAGCAGTTTGCGCTTTTCCCGTTCAGGGACTAGCGGGAGGGGTTTAGGAGAGACCCAGTACTTC.

This clone showed up just a few times. The chain has TRBV28 and TRBJ1-4, with 7 bases matching TRBD1. Trimming at V came to 4 bases and at J to 8 bases, leaving 13 bases not matched to a gene. The germline gives CDR1 MDHEN, CDR2 SYDVKM. This CDR3 is built from 16 residues. CDR3 nucleotides: TGTGCCAGCAGTTCTTCAGGGGGGGGAGTACGGGAAAAACTGTTTTTT. This translates into CASSSSGGGVREKLFF.

Many counts were recorded for this clone. This chain connects TRBV6-5 to TRBJ2-7, with 7 bases aligning to TRBD1. Per the germline V gene, CDR1 is MNHEY and CDR2 is SVGAGI. There are 13 residues in the CDR3. Trimming at V came to 2 bases and at J to 10 bases, leaving 8 bases not matched to a gene. CDR3 DNA: TGTGCCAGCAGTTACGACAGGGTCTCCACCCAGTACTTC. This sequence encodes CASSYDRVSTQYF.

As regards this clone: One end of the junction fails to match germline, which may point to a read error. The chain combines TRBV6-1 with TRBJ2-7; D is ambiguous. This CDR3 comprises 10 residues. The germline V gene has CDR1 MNHNS and CDR2 SASEGT. CDR3 sequence: CASSEGRVNF. The DNA of the CDR3 is TGTGCCAGCAGTGAAGGCCGAGTGAACTTC.

The table lists this clone with many counts. V usage is TRBV10-3 and J usage is TRBJ1-1; D is unresolved. CDR1 and CDR2 from the germline V gene are ENHRY and SYGVKD. V was shortened by 6 bases and J by 1 base, with 12 bases between the two germline ends. CDR3 length: 14 residues. The CDR3 is CAISRNSANTEAFF. For the CDR3, the DNA is TGTGCCATCAGCAGGAACAGTGCGAACACTGAAGCTTTCTTT.

The chain employs TRBV18 and TRBJ2-3; D is uncertain. The CDR3 is 15 residues long. V lost 0 bases to trimming and J lost 0 bases, with 7 bases between them. The V gene's germline CDR1 is KGHSH and CDR2 LQKENI. In nucleotides, the CDR3 is TGTGCCAGCTCACCACCTTCAGCTAGCACAGATACGCAGTATTTT. This gives the protein CASSPPSASTDTQYF. The whole variable domain, remainder taken from reference TRBV18 and TRBJ2-3, is NAGVMQNPRHLVRRRGQEARLRCSPMKGHSHVYWYRQLPEEGLKFMVYLQKENIIDESGMPKERFSAEFPKEGPSILRIQQVVRGDSAAYFCASSPPSASTDTQYFGPGTRLTVL.

The chain has TRBV18 and TRBJ2-5; D uncertain. Germline V lookup: CDR1 KGHSH, CDR2 LQKENI. CDR3 size: 13 residues. The V end lost 3 bases, the J end lost 2 bases, and 7 bases lay between the germline ends. CDR3 in amino acids: CASSPSPQETQYF. The CDR3 coding sequence is TGTGCCAGCTCACCCTCCCCTCAAGAGACCCAGTACTTC.